The source of this TCR beta chain is a study of Graves' ophthalmopathy and Graves' hyperthyroidism. Study-wide results and limits: Most expanded clonotypes in thyroid above 0.001 frequency also showed up in blood.

A follow-up of 18 months without ophthalmopathy meant that hyperthyroidism was stable. Amplified TCR beta CDR3 regions were obtained using RNA transcripts as template. HTBI primers were used in a first-round RT-PCR, which preceded a second-round multiplex PCR. TCRdb redid the calling of the multiplex PCR reads with MiXCR, one entry per CDR3 protein. The sample gives hundreds of thousands of distinct CDR3 sequences, 15% of which show up once; 5.5% to 7% is in the top ten. This clonotype was observed at least ten times. The antigen remains undetermined. Sequenced material: peripheral blood. The sequence was collected from a woman aged 18-29 years with stable Graves' hyperthyroidism.

The CDR3 loop reads CASMRSSAPYEQYF. DNA for the CDR3: TGTGCCAGTATGCGGTCCAGCGCCCCGTACGAGCAGTACTTC. The V gene is TRBV19, the J gene TRBJ2-7; D uncertain. The germline V gene encodes CDR1 LNHDA and CDR2 SQIVND (reference sequence). V dropped 7 bases and J dropped 4 bases, with 17 bases sitting between them. The CDR3 totals 14 residues.